The present entry profiles one T cell receptor (beta chain) with its context. The antigen is undetermined. The sample is drawn from a study of shared clonotypes between healthy human individuals. Study results and limitations: When compared with the clonotypes that were shared by all four sorted-subset donors, the non-shared clonotypes turned out to have lower generation probabilities. Naive subsets, compared against memory subsets, generally had larger estimated richness values.

This CDR3 has 11 amino acids. The germline gives CDR1 DFQATT, CDR2 SNEGSKA (reference sequence). Some clones are missing from TCRdb's copy, which holds only in-frame ones; the method was immunoSEQ multiplex PCR. The sample lists 2 million to 2.5 million clones, 80% to 95% occurring once. This chain connects TRBV20-1 to TRBJ2-7, with TRBD2 identical over 9 bases. What was sequenced was naive CD4+ T cells from PBMCs. Noted subset: CD45RA+ positively selected. The sequence came from a man aged 18 to 30 in good health. Some clones in this sample may be carry-over from other donors' samples. The CDR3 region is CRVAGVYEQYF. The CDR3 DNA is TGCAGAGTAGCGGGAGTTTACGAGCAGTACTTC.